The 6 T cell receptor beta chains in this list originate from one sample, sequenced in a study of CD8+ T cells in alopecia areata. Extraction and reverse transcription of RNA yielded cDNA as the sequencing template. Assay used: immunoSEQ multiplex PCR; TCRdb lists only in-frame clones, some missing. The sample has more than 250,000 clones, none seen only once. Pooled cells of cutaneous lymph node origin were sorted on CD4, CD8alpha, NKG2D, NKG2ACE and other markers. The material sequenced was CD4+ T cells sorted from a lymph node. The receptors shown here come from a C3H/HeJ mouse with alopecia areata. As its MHC haplotype, the strain has H2-k.

This clone was seen more than once but under ten times. Genes and germline come from the mouse. Coverage ceases 4 residues before the CDR3 finishes, and the germline J gene fills in the end. The V and J genes are TRBV29 and TRBJ1-2, with 7 bases matching TRBD1. CDR3 length: 15 amino acids. Losses at the gene ends were 6 bases for V and 2 bases for J; bases not matched to a gene: 9. Per the germline V gene, CDR1 is MSHET and CDR2 is SYDVDS. CDR3 amino acids: CASSFRTGGNSDYTF. CDR3 DNA (partial): TGTGCTAGCAGCTTCCGGACAGGAGGCAACTCC.

About this clone: Gene names are mouse gene names. The read stops 4 residues short of the end of the CDR3; the missing end is completed from the germline J gene. The gene calls are TRBV14 and TRBJ1-1; D possibly corresponds to TRBD1 (5 bases). This CDR3 is 13 amino acids long. The germline CDR1 and CDR2 sequences are SGHDT and FRDEAV. Trimming removed 5 bases at V and 3 bases at J, with 11 bases between. The covered CDR3 bases are TGTGCCAGCAGCTATCCAGGGCACACA. This sequence encodes CASSYPGHT. The complete CDR3 reads CASSYPGHTEVFF.

On this clone itself: Here the gene names and germline are mouse. Read sequence stops 4 residues before the CDR3 end, and the germline J gene provides the missing end. The chain recombines TRBV19 with TRBJ1-1; a possible D gene is TRBD1 (6 bases). Germline CDR1 FNHDT, CDR2 SITEND (reference sequence). The CDR3 has 14 amino acids. Trimming shortened V by 6 bases and J by 1 base, and 13 bases separated the two germline ends. CDR3 DNA (partial): TGTGCCAGCACCCATAGGGGACAAAACACA. The encoded protein is CASTHRGQNT. The full CDR3 sequence reads CASTHRGQNTEVFF.

This clone turned up a few times. The germline and genes are mouse ones. The read terminates 4 residues ahead of where the CDR3 ends, so the germline J gene completes it. This sequence joins TRBV13-1 and TRBJ1-1; 12 positions match TRBD1. The germline gives CDR1 NSHNY, CDR2 SYGAGN. Trimming removed 0 bases from V and 0 bases from J; junction bases left unmatched: 3. CDR3 length: 17 residues. CDR3 in amino acids: CASSDAGQGAANTEVFF. The part of the CDR3 DNA that was read is TGTGCCAGCAGTGATGCGGGACAGGGGGCTGCAAACACA.

To note about this clone: Gene labels here are mouse ones. The CDR3 end is not reached by the read, which stops 3 residues before it; the germline J gene fills it in. The rearrangement joins TRBV13-3 to TRBJ1-6; 7 nucleotides line up with TRBD1. TRBJ1-6 is flagged as an ORF with uncertain function. Germline V gene lookup returns CDR1 NNHDY and CDR2 SYVADS. The CDR3 has 14 residues. J gave up 5 bases and V 5 bases, and 4 bases lay outside the gene matches. The CDR3 reads CASRTGTDNSPLYF. The part of the CDR3 DNA that was read is TGTGCCAGCAGGACCGGGACAGATAATTCGCCC.

This clone was picked up a small number of times. Each gene name is a mouse one. The observed sequence ends 4 residues before the CDR3 terminus, with the missing tail filled in from the germline J gene. This chain joins TRBV13-2 and TRBJ2-5; 10 bases are shared with TRBD2. The CDR3 is 17 residues long. V dropped 0 bases and J dropped 2; count of bases not matched to a gene: 6. Germline V CDR1 and CDR2: NNHNN, SYGAGS (reference sequence). Partial CDR3 DNA: TGTGCCAGCGGTGATGCAGTCTGGGGGGGCACCCAAGAC. Its protein product is CASGDAVWGGTQD. The full CDR3 protein is CASGDAVWGGTQDTQYF.